This T cell receptor beta chain was profiled in a study of beta chain features in type 1 diabetes. This clone occurred a few times. Its antigen remains unidentified. Study results and caveats: TCRB repertoires of naive, central memory and Treg cells appeared more similar among patients than among healthy donors.

V shed 1 base and J shed 4 bases, with 10 bases lying between them. The CDR3 is 14 amino acids. Germline V CDR1 and CDR2: SGHAT, FQDESV (reference sequence). The isolated RNA, all of it, was reverse transcribed, so expressed TCRB transcripts were what got sequenced. The protocol was immunoSEQ multiplex PCR, while the TCRdb copy is restricted to in-frame clones and leaves out a portion. The data hold roughly 310,000 clones, with roughly 11% observed a single time. What was sequenced was naive CD4+ T cells from blood. The V gene is TRBV11-1, the J gene TRBJ2-5; perhaps TRBD1 as D (5 bases). The receptor was isolated from a woman in her 30s in good health. CDR3 sequence: CASSLEGNGETQYF. CDR3 coding DNA: TGTGCCAGCAGCTTAGAGGGGAACGGAGAGACCCAGTACTTC.